A single sample is the source of the 15 T cell receptor beta chains below, sequenced in a study of regulatory T cells in long-lasting Graves disease. Building of the TCR beta libraries involved iRepertoire HTBI primers and Arm-PCR of CDR3 regions. TCRdb fed the multiplex PCR reads into MiXCR, producing one record per CDR3 protein. This table holds under 350,000 distinct CDR3 sequences, roughly 21% found once. Specified time point: persistent/refractory GD, antithyroid drugs over 5 years with positive TRAb. PBMCs were the source of the RNA used for TCR sequencing. This material consisted of peripheral blood mononuclear cells (PBMCs), taken when the disease was refractory, from a patient treated with antithyroid drugs. The receptors stem from a female donor with Graves disease.

This clonotype was seen many times. The CDR3 DNA follows: TGTGCCAGCATCCGACAGCGGGAAATATACGAGCAGTACTTC. It encodes CASIRQREIYEQYF. The chain uses TRBV7-2 and TRBJ2-7; 7 nucleotides agree with TRBD2. Trimming at V came to 7 bases and at J to 4 bases, leaving 10 bases not matched to a gene. The CDR3 sequence is 14 residues long. Per the germline V gene, CDR1 is SGHTA and CDR2 is FQGNSA.

This chain uses TRBV7-9 with TRBJ1-5, with TRBD1 matching 8 bases. Germline loops: CDR1 SEHNR, CDR2 FQNEAQ (reference sequence). V lost 6 bases, J lost 6 bases, and 7 bases stayed unmatched. The CDR3 loop spans 14 amino acids. For the CDR3, the DNA is TGTGCCAGCAGGATGGACAGGGTGGCTCAGCCCCAGCATTTT. It yields the protein CASRMDRVAQPQHF.

This clonotype showed up many times. This chain links TRBV20-1 with TRBJ2-2, with TRBD2 identical over 8 bases. This CDR3 is built from 13 residues. The germline V gene encodes CDR1 DFQATT and CDR2 SNEGSKA (reference sequence). V was pared by 7 bases and J by 3 bases, with 4 bases of the junction left unmatched. CDR3 protein: CSGGTSDTGELFF. The CDR3, as DNA: TGCAGTGGCGGGACTAGTGACACCGGGGAGCTGTTTTTT.

This clonotype was seen at least ten times. CDR3 coding DNA: TGTGCCAGCAGCTCTGACGGGACTAACTATGGCTACACCTTC. Its translation: CASSSDGTNYGYTF. The chain recombines TRBV28 with TRBJ1-2; no reliable D call. This CDR3 contains 14 residues. Trimming left V 6 bases short and J 0 bases short, with 11 bases between. From germline, CDR1 is MDHEN and CDR2 SYDVKM.

The gene calls are TRBV27 and TRBJ2-2; 11 nucleotides match TRBD2. The CDR3 covers 16 residues. CDR1 is MNHEY, CDR2 SMNVEV, per germline (reference sequence). The V and J ends lost 7 bases and 7 bases, in that order; junction bases with no gene match: 11. The CDR3 loop is CASTHSGRAYGGELFF. DNA for the CDR3: TGTGCCAGCACTCATAGCGGGAGGGCCTATGGCGGGGAGCTGTTTTTT.

This clonotype was counted between two and nine times. The rearrangement joins TRBV30 to TRBJ1-5; the match to TRBD1 covers 7 bases. This CDR3 spans 15 amino acids. In germline, CDR1 is GTSNPN, CDR2 SVGIG (reference sequence). With V trimmed by 8 bases and J by 7 bases, 17 bases remained unmatched. CDR3 DNA: TGTGCCCTGGATGGTAACACAGGGGTACGGCAGCCCCAGCATTTT. Amino acid sequence: CALDGNTGVRQPQHF.

The V call is TRBV4-3, the J call TRBJ2-7, with TRBD2 as a possible D gene (5 bases). The germline V and J ends were trimmed by 0 bases and 7 bases, with 13 bases remaining between them. Germline V CDR1 and CDR2: LGHNA, YSLEER. This CDR3 is 14 amino acids long. CDR3 residues: CASSQEIAGGEQYF. CDR3 in DNA: TGCGCCAGCAGCCAAGAAATAGCCGGCGGGGAGCAGTACTTC.

The chain uses TRBV20-1 and TRBJ1-1; no reliable D call. Germline V gene sequence: CDR1 DFQATT, CDR2 SNEGSKA (reference sequence). V lost 2 bases and J lost 4, with 8 bases in between. The CDR3 is 12 residues long. This CDR3 reads CSARSRTTEAFF. CDR3 bases: TGCAGTGCTAGAAGCCGGACCACTGAAGCTTTCTTT.

A few counts support this clonotype. This chain joins TRBV6-1 and TRBJ2-2; D gene uncertain. V shed 7 bases and J shed 5 bases, with 11 bases lying between them. In germline, CDR1 is MNHNS, CDR2 SASEGT. This CDR3 is built from 13 residues. CDR3: CASMNGLTGELFF. CDR3 DNA: TGTGCCAGCATGAACGGGCTAACCGGGGAGCTGTTTTTT.

This clonotype showed up just a few times. This chain links TRBV20-1 with TRBJ2-7; D gene unclear. The ends were cut back, 3 bases at V and 2 bases at J, with 8 bases in the middle. Germline V lookup: CDR1 DFQATT, CDR2 SNEGSKA (reference sequence). The CDR3 is made up of 12 amino acids. The CDR3 DNA reads TGCAGTGCTAGTTTCCAGCCCTACGAGCAGTACTTC. Translating gives CSASFQPYEQYF.

This sequence joins TRBV15 and TRBJ1-6; D perhaps matches TRBD1 (5 bases). In germline, CDR1 is LNHNV, CDR2 YYDKDF (reference sequence). The CDR3 has 17 amino acids. Trimming removed 1 base at V and 0 bases at J, with 10 bases between. CDR3 protein: CATSRGWGGSYNSPLHF. In nucleotides, the CDR3 is TGTGCCACCAGCAGAGGATGGGGCGGCTCCTATAATTCACCCCTCCACTTT.

V gene TRBV7-2 combines with J gene TRBJ1-5; a weak D match, TRBD1 (6 bases). The CDR3 totals 15 residues. Germline assignment: CDR1 SGHTA and CDR2 FQGNSA. V shed 0 bases and J shed 5 bases, with 11 bases lying between them. Here the CDR3 DNA reads TGTGCCAGCAGCTTAGCCACAGGGTTAGATCAGCCCCAGCATTTT. Its protein is CASSLATGLDQPQHF.

J is TRBJ1-1 and V is TRBV30; D is ambiguous. CDR1 and CDR2 (germline): GTSNPN, SVGIG (reference sequence). Trimming took 2 bases from V and 4 from J, leaving 14 bases between them. The CDR3 length is 14 residues. The CDR3 DNA reads TGTGCCTGGAGTATCCAGGACTCCTTCACTGAAGCTTTCTTT. Protein product: CAWSIQDSFTEAFF.

This clonotype showed up many times. The chain combines TRBV28 with TRBJ2-6; D is undetermined. Between the trimmed V and J ends, which lost 3 bases and 1 base, there was a span of 4 bases. The CDR3 has 14 amino acids. Germline V CDR1 and CDR2: MDHEN, SYDVKM. In DNA, the CDR3 is TGTGCCAGCAGTTTGCTTTCTGGGGCCAACGTCCTGACTTTC. Protein: CASSLLSGANVLTF.

CDR3 nucleotide sequence: TGTGCCAGCAGTACCGGGACAGGAACCGGGGAGCTGTTTTTT. Encoded protein: CASSTGTGTGELFF. The chain combines TRBV6-2 or TRBV6-3 with TRBJ2-2; TRBD1 matches 8 bases. Germline lookup yields CDR1 MNHEY and CDR2 SVGEGT. The trim removed 5 bases at V and 5 bases at J, leaving 4 bases unmatched. The CDR3 loop spans 14 amino acids.